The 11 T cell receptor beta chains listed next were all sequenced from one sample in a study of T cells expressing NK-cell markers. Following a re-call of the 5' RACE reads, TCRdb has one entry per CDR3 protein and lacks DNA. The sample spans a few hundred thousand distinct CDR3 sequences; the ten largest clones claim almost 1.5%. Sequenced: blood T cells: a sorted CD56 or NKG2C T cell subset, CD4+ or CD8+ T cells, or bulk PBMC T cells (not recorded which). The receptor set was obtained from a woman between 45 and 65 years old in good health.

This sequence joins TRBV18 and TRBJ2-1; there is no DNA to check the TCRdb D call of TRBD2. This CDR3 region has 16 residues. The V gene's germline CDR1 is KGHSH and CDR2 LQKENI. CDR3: CASSPTSGFSYNEQFF.

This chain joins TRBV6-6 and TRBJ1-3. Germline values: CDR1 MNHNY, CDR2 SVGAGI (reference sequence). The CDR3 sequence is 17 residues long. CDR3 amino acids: CASSYSLQIHSGNTIYF.

The CDR3 sequence is CSVEIIQGGNEQFF. The gene calls are TRBV29-1 and TRBJ2-1; no DNA is available, so the TRBD1 call from TCRdb remains unchecked. The CDR3 totals 14 residues. The germline V gene has CDR1 SQVTM and CDR2 ANQGSEA.

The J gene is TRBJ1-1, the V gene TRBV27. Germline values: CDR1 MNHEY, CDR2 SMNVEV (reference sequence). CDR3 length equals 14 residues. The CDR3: CASTTLLRNTEAFF.

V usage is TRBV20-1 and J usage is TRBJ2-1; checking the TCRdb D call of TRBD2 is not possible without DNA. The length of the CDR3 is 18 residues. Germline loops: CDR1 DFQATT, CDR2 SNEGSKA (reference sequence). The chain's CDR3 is CSARAVATSGPHYNEQFF.

The CDR3 protein is CASSVGGGEKEETQYF. The chain couples TRBV9 to TRBJ2-5. This CDR3 spans 16 amino acids. The V gene's germline CDR1 is SGDLS and CDR2 YYNGEE.

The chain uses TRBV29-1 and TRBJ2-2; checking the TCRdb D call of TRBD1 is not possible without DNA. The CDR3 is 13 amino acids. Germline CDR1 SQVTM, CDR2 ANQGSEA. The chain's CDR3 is CSAEQGYTGELFF.

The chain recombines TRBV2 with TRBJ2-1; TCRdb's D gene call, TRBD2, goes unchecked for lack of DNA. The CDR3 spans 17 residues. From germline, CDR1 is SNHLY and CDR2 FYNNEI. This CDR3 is CASSEKDSRLAGLKQFF.

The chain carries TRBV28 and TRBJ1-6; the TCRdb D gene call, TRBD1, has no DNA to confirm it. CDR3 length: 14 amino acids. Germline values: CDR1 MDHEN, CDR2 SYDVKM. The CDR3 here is CASSTMTGTSPLHF.

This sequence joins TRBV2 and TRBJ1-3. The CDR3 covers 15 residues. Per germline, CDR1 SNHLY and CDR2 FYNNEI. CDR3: CASSEEGISGNTIYF.

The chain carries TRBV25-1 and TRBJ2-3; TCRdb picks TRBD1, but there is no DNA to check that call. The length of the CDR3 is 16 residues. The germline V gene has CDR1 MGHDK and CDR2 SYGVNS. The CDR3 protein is CASSDPDRGPPDTQYF.